Here is one T cell receptor (beta chain) with its context. The antigen remains undetermined. Trimming took 5 bases from V and 7 from J; bases not matched to a gene: 8. The CDR3 runs 15 residues. The V gene's germline CDR1 is SGHVS and CDR2 FQNEAQ. Assay used: immunoSEQ multiplex PCR; TCRdb lists only in-frame clones, some missing. This table has about 77,000 clones, around nine tenths appearing once. This sample stems from a study of T cells in localized non-small cell lung cancer. Overall study findings and caveats: Median detection of top 100 tumor clones in adjacent lung was 57 clones. Sequencing, confined to only one tumor region, leaves heterogeneity possible.

This chain connects TRBV7-8 to TRBJ2-2, with 9 bases aligning to TRBD2. The receptor's source is a woman aged 40-69 years with stage I squamous cell lung carcinoma. Sequenced material: peripheral blood, taken before any cancer treatment. CDR3 DNA: TGTGCCAGCAGCCGCGGGGGGGCTTTTGGCGGGGAGCTGTTTTTT. Its translation: CASSRGGAFGGELFF.